In its sample, the clone carrying this T cell receptor beta chain was seen a few times. The antigen remains unidentified. The data derive from a study of siplizumab effects on memory and regulatory T cells. Whole-study results and caveats: Treg origin accounted for an average of around 69% of mappable alloreactive CD4+ clones with siplizumab and 25% to 30% in controls. Siplizumab brought about a significant reduction in alloreactive sequences traceable to unstimulated CD4+ memory cells. In unstimulated cells, naive T cells appeared more diverse than memory T cells and seemed major alloresponse contributors. The authors could not assign a naive or memory phenotype to roughly 75-95% of proliferating CD4+ or CD8+ clones.

Sequencing used immunoSEQ multiplex PCR; TCRdb keeps in-frame clones, though not all of them. The table shows roughly 6,100 clones, with approximately 60% occurring only once. Trimming removed 1 base from V and 5 bases from J, with 15 bases in between. Germline V gene sequence: CDR1 SGHVS, CDR2 FNYEAQ. CDR3 size: 15 residues. The sample consisted of effector memory CD8+ T cells sorted from blood. Documented subset: unstimulated CD8+ effector memory T cells. The TCR was taken from a human donor in good health. This sequence joins TRBV7-6 and TRBJ2-7; D possibly corresponds to TRBD2 (5 bases). The CDR3 region is CASSLVASSGDEQYF. CDR3 nucleotide sequence: TGTGCCAGCAGCTTAGTGGCGTCCAGCGGCGACGAGCAGTACTTC. Together with reference TRBV7-6 and TRBJ2-7, the CDR3 gives the full variable domain: GAGVSQSPRYKVTKRGQDVALRCDPISGHVSLYWYRQALGQGPEFLTYFNYEAQQDKSGLPNDRFSAERPEGSISTLTIQRTEQRDSAMYRCASSLVASSGDEQYFGPGTRLTVT.